These T cell receptor beta chains were read from a single sample in a study of T-cell memory formation after mild COVID-19. From the 5' RACE reads, TCRdb called clonotypes with MiXCR, one entry per CDR3 protein. Of about 110,000 distinct CDR3 sequences in the sample, 15% to 20% were seen once. The specimen was PBMCs or a T cell subset sorted from them (not recorded which). The source is a man aged 18 to 29 who had mild COVID-19 (a few samples of this study predate the infection). Cell type and time point are not known. CDR3s include the opening cysteine and the closing phenylalanine or tryptophan. A D gene is named only where the DNA matches it firmly. A clone size is listed for some rows: how often the clone was seen (once, few, many), or a class if it is expanded.

J: TRBJ2-3; D: TRBD2; size: NA; V: TRBV23-1; DNA: TGCGCCAGCAGTCAATCGCGGGGGTACACAGATACGCAGTATTTT; CDR3: CASSQSRGYTDTQYF
J: TRBJ2-4; D: TRBD2; size: NA; V: TRBV9; DNA: TGTGCCAGCAGCGTCGGGCCTAGCGGGGGCAAAAACATTCAGTACTTC; CDR3: CASSVGPSGGKNIQYF
J: TRBJ2-1; D: NA; size: few; V: TRBV24-1; DNA: TGTGCCACCAGTGACCCCGGGGGTTCCTACAATGAGCAGTTCTTC; CDR3: CATSDPGGSYNEQFF
J: TRBJ2-7; D: NA; size: few; V: TRBV5-1; DNA: TGCGCCAGCAGCCCTTCCACCCGTTCCCCGATCTACGAGCAGTACTTC; CDR3: CASSPSTRSPIYEQYF
J: TRBJ2-3; D: NA; size: few; V: TRBV12-3/TRBV12-4; DNA: TGTGCCAGCAGTTACCGGGTTCAGGGGACAGATACGCAGTATTTT; CDR3: CASSYRVQGTDTQYF
J: TRBJ1-5; D: NA; size: NA; V: TRBV30; DNA: TGTGCCTGGAGTATCCCGGGGCGCAATCAGCCCCAGCATTTT; CDR3: CAWSIPGRNQPQHF
J: TRBJ1-1; D: TRBD1; size: NA; V: TRBV5-1; DNA: TGCGCCAGCAGCGCTTTCCCGGGACAGTCGAAGAACACTGAAGCTTTCTTT; CDR3: CASSAFPGQSKNTEAFF
J: TRBJ2-3; D: NA; size: many; V: TRBV7-3; DNA: TGTGCCAGCAGCTCCGGGGGTTCCACAGATACGCAGTATTTT; CDR3: CASSSGGSTDTQYF
J: TRBJ2-3; D: TRBD2; size: few; V: TRBV6-6; DNA: TGTGCCAGCAGTTACGGGGGGGGATACGCAGATACGCAGTATTTT; CDR3: CASSYGGGYADTQYF
J: TRBJ2-5; D: NA; size: NA; V: TRBV5-6; DNA: TGTGCCAGCAGAGGGACCTGGAGGGAGACCCAGTACTTC; CDR3: CASRGTWRETQYF
J: TRBJ1-1; D: NA; size: few; V: TRBV6-2/TRBV6-3; DNA: TGTGCCAGCAGTAGTGGAGACACTGAAGCTTTCTTT; CDR3: CASSSGDTEAFF
J: TRBJ2-3; D: NA; size: many; V: TRBV5-6; DNA: TGTGCCAGCAGCTTGCGGATTAGCACAGATACGCAGTATTTT; CDR3: CASSLRISTDTQYF
J: TRBJ1-1; D: NA; size: NA; V: TRBV5-1; DNA: TGCGCCAGCAGGGCAGAGGGTAAGCAATCGTTT; CDR3: CASRAEGKQSF
J: TRBJ2-3; D: NA; size: NA; V: TRBV7-2; DNA: TGTGCCAGCAGCTTATTGGGCGGGGGCACAGATACGCAGTATTTT; CDR3: CASSLLGGGTDTQYF
J: TRBJ2-2; D: NA; size: NA; V: TRBV10-3; DNA: TGTGCCATCAGTGACGGGAACACCGGGGAGCTGTTTTTT; CDR3: CAISDGNTGELFF
J: TRBJ2-7; D: NA; size: few; V: TRBV5-1; DNA: TGCGCCAGCAGCTTTAATGCGGCCGACTACGAGCAGTACTTC; CDR3: CASSFNAADYEQYF
J: TRBJ1-1; D: NA; size: many; V: TRBV5-1; DNA: TGCGCCAGCAGCACCAGGGGCTCGGACACTGAAGCTTTCTTT; CDR3: CASSTRGSDTEAFF
J: TRBJ2-1; D: TRBD2; size: NA; V: TRBV20-1; DNA: TGCAGTGCGCACAGCGGGGGGGCCATGGTTGAGCAGTTCTTC; CDR3: CSAHSGGAMVEQFF
J: TRBJ1-6; D: TRBD1; size: NA; V: TRBV27; DNA: TGTGCCAGCAGTTTAGGGACAGGAAATTCACCCCTCCACTTT; CDR3: CASSLGTGNSPLHF
J: TRBJ2-3; D: NA; size: few; V: TRBV4-1; DNA: TGCGCCAGCAGCCAAGAGAGTGGATCCTACACAGATACGCAGTATTTT; CDR3: CASSQESGSYTDTQYF
J: TRBJ2-2; D: NA; size: many; V: TRBV7-2; DNA: TGTGCCAGCAGCCCGGACAGTAGGGCCGGGGAGCTGTTTTTT; CDR3: CASSPDSRAGELFF